Listed below are T cell receptor beta chains from one sample, sequenced in a study of cytomegalovirus exposure and HLA in healthy donors. The assay was immunoSEQ multiplex PCR, and TCRdb's table has in-frame clones only and misses some. Of 50,000 or so clones listed, 77% are singletons. Specimen: PBMCs. The receptors here all came from a female donor in good health and CMV-seronegative. Both conserved end residues are trimmed from each CDR3. A D gene is named only where the DNA matches it firmly.

.,TRBV19,ASSIKGQSSYEQY
.,TRBV5-1,ASSYRSGGGDIQY
.,TRBV23-1,ASSQPGATSNQPQH
TRBD1,TRBV7-8,ASSLGTANYEQY
TRBD1,TRBV19,ASTSLLEGQGGTEAF
TRBD1,TRBV25-1,ASSVEGTETQEQY
.,TRBV10-3,AISESGGEEVYEQY
.,TRBV28,ASRVAEAYNEQF
.,TRBV4-2,ASSSNVGGSYEQY
TRBD2,TRBV28,ASVPLGGDTQY
TRBD2,TRBV28,ASSTTGVLLAGGSYEQY
.,TRBV7-9,ASSFRNYEQY
.,TRBV4-3,ASSQDSRDSETQY
.,TRBV7-9,ASSFYSDEQY
.,TRBV15,ATSNERLMDTEAF
.,TRBV14,ASSQEVRSGWGTEAF
TRBD1,TRBV30,AWSVRTGYGYT
.,TRBV15,ATSRGEYPTGTDTQY
.,TRBV2,ASSEAQVSYEQY
.,TRBV9,ASSAQGGEFDEQF
TRBD2,TRBV28,ASSRTGGRAWFADTQY
TRBD1,TRBV7-3,ASSSTGPDRGFPKNIQY
.,TRBV5-1,ASSSQGSYEQY
.,TRBV7-9,ASSLETGTNEKLF
TRBD2,TRBV2,ASSESTRLAGIDTQY
.,TRBV5-1,ASSLWDNQETQY
TRBD2,TRBV6-5,ASTQLGTSVSEQY
.,TRBV5-6,ASSVGSSRVEPLH
.,TRBV9,ASSGSGSPNQPQH